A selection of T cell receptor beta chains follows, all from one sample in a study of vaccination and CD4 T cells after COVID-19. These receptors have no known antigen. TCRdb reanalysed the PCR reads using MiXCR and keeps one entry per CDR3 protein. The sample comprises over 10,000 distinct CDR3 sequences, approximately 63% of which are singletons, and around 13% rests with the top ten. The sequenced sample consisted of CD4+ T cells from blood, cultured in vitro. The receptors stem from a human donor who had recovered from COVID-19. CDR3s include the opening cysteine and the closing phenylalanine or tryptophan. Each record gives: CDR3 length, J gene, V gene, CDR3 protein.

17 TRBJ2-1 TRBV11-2 CASSPLITGVRNNEQFF
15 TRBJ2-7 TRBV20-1 CSARDGGLVTYEQYF
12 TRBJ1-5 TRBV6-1 CASSDEYQPQHF
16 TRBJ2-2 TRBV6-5 CASSYSATGGTGELFF
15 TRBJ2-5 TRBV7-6 CASSRAETAQETQYF
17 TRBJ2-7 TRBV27 CASSDPGFLGAPREQYF
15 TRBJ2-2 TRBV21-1 CASSKDTSHLGELFF
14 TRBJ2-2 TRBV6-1 CASSEQINTGELFF
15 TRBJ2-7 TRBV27 CASSSEGTGEREQYF
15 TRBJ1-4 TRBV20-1 CSARDGGQGGEKLFF
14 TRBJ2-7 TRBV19 CASSIRDGSYEQYF
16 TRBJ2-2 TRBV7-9 CASSRRTGIMGGELFF
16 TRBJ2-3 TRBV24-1 CATSDVDTASTDTQYF
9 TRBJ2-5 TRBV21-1 CASRETQYF
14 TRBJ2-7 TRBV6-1 CASSESHEVYEQYF
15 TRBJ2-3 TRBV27 CASSPRGLAGQKQYF
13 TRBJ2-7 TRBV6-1 CASRAASSYEQYF
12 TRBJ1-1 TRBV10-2 CASQSGDTEAFF
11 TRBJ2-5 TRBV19 CASIEGETQYF
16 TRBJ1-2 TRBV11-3 CASSPGEDRGGYGYTF
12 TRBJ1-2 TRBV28 CASSPHGYGYTF
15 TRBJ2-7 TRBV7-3 CASSPGPGLAREQYF
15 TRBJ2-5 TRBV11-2 CASSFSHQAQETQYF
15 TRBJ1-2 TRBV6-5 CASSYSRQGLNGYTF
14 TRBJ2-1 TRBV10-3 CAISRIAGENEQFF
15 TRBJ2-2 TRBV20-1 CSAMTSGRGGGELFF
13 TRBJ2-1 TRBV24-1 CATSDPPGYEQFF
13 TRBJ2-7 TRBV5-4 CASSDVGDGEQYF
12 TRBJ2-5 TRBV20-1 CSLWTVQETQYF
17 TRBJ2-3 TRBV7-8 CASSPDDRGPFDDTQYF
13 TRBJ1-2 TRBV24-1 CATSGQGAGGYTF
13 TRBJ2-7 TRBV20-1 CSATGGGTYEQYF
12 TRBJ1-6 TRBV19 CASQTVNSPLHF
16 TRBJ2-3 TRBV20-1 CSARRQQGASTDTQYF
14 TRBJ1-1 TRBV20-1 CSASNPDRDGEAFF
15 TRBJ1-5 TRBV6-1 CASRPGQGYNQPQHF
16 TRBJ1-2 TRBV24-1 CATSDTKTGGNYGYTF